The rows below give T cell receptor beta chains drawn from one sample of a study of blood T cell repertoires in COVID-19. Assay used: immunoSEQ multiplex PCR; TCRdb lists only in-frame clones, some missing. The sample includes roughly 280,000 clones, approximately 85% of them seen just once. Sequenced input: peripheral blood. These receptors came from a woman aged 70-85 years with acute or convalescent COVID-19. The CDR3 runs from the conserved cysteine through the conserved F or W. The order of the fields is D gene, J gene, V gene, clone size, CDR3 DNA, CDR3 protein. The D gene is left open where the match is weak. The size field is filled for only some rows; it gives once, few, many or a size class.

- | TRBJ2-2 | TRBV6-5 | - | TGTGCCAGCAGTTGGGGCGGGACGGCTAACACCGGGGAGCTGTTTTTT | CASSWGGTANTGELFF
- | TRBJ1-2 | TRBV12-3/TRBV12-4 | - | TGTGCCAGCAGCCCACAGGTGACCTATGGCTACACCTTC | CASSPQVTYGYTF
TRBD1 | TRBJ1-5 | TRBV28 | - | TGTGCCAGCAGTGATTTCACAGGGGGCGTGCTGCCCCAGCATTTT | CASSDFTGGVLPQHF
TRBD1 | TRBJ1-2 | TRBV6-6 | - | TGTGCCAGCAGTAAGTCAACGGACAGGCAGAACTATGGCTACACCTTC | CASSKSTDRQNYGYTF
TRBD1 | TRBJ1-1 | TRBV5-4 | - | TGTGCCAGCAGCGAGACAGGGTCTACTGAAGCTTTCTTT | CASSETGSTEAFF
TRBD1 | TRBJ2-7 | TRBV7-2 | - | TGTGCCAGCAGCTTTGGGGACAGGGTGTACGAGCAGTACTTC | CASSFGDRVYEQYF
TRBD1 | TRBJ2-7 | TRBV3-1/TRBV3-2 | - | TGTGCCAGCAGCCCGGGACAGTTATACGAGCAGTACTTC | CASSPGQLYEQYF
- | TRBJ1-2 | TRBV5-1 | - | TGCGCCAGCAGCTTGAACGACCGACTCTATGGCTACACCTTC | CASSLNDRLYGYTF
- | TRBJ1-2 | TRBV6-5 | - | TGTGCCAGCACCAAGGCGGAGGGATCCTATGGCTACACCTTC | CASTKAEGSYGYTF
TRBD1 | TRBJ1-2 | TRBV3-1/TRBV3-2 | - | TGTGCCAGCAGCCTACCGGGACAGGACGGCGGCTACACCTTC | CASSLPGQDGGYTF
TRBD1 | TRBJ1-5 | TRBV23-1 | - | TGCGCCAGCAGTCTTGATAGCAGCCGGACAGGGTCGAGCAATCAGCCCCAGCATTTT | CASSLDSSRTGSSNQPQHF
TRBD1 | TRBJ1-2 | TRBV4-2 | - | TGTGCCAGCAGCCAGCCGGGACAGGGGGCTCAGGCCTATGGCTACACCTTC | CASSQPGQGAQAYGYTF
- | TRBJ1-5 | TRBV6-6 | - | TGTGCCAGCAGTTACTCGTTAGGGGCGGCCCAGCCCCAGCATTTT | CASSYSLGAAQPQHF
- | TRBJ1-5 | TRBV2 | - | TGTGCCAGCAGTCATACAGGGAGGGGGGATCAGCCCCAGCATTTT | CASSHTGRGDQPQHF
- | TRBJ2-2 | TRBV3-1/TRBV3-2 | - | TGTGCCAGCAGCCGATCCGGGATGACCGGGGAGCTGTTTTTT | CASSRSGMTGELFF
- | TRBJ2-5 | TRBV3-1/TRBV3-2 | - | TGTGCCAGCAATTCTGAGGGAGAGACCCAGTACTTC | CASNSEGETQYF
- | TRBJ2-2 | TRBV5-4 | - | TGTGCCAGCAGCCCACAGACCACCGGGGAGCTGTTTTTT | CASSPQTTGELFF
TRBD1 | TRBJ1-1 | TRBV3-1/TRBV3-2 | - | TGTGCCAGCAGCCTGGTCCCGGACAGGAAAGCTTTCTTT | CASSLVPDRKAFF
TRBD2 | TRBJ2-7 | TRBV3-1/TRBV3-2 | - | TGTGCCAGCAGCCTCGGACTAGAGGGTTCCTACGAGCAGTACTTC | CASSLGLEGSYEQYF
- | TRBJ1-6 | TRBV15 | - | TGTGCCACCAGCAGCGGTTCCTATAATTCACCCCTCCACTTT | CATSSGSYNSPLHF
- | TRBJ1-6 | TRBV19 | - | TGTGCCAGTAGTTTGCGAGGCCCCACCTATAATTCACCCCTCCACTTT | CASSLRGPTYNSPLHF
TRBD1 | TRBJ1-1 | TRBV27 | - | TGTGCCAGCACAGGGGGGACGGGGAACACTGAAGCTTTCTTT | CASTGGTGNTEAFF
TRBD1 | TRBJ1-1 | TRBV5-1 | - | TGCGCCAGCAGCTTGGTTCCCGGGACAGGCGAAGCTTTCTTT | CASSLVPGTGEAFF
TRBD2 | TRBJ2-1 | TRBV6-5 | - | TGTGCCAGCAGTCCTTCCACCACGGGGGGGCAGTTCTTC | CASSPSTTGGQFF
TRBD1 | TRBJ1-2 | TRBV6-5 | - | TGTGCCAGCAGTTACTCGGGACAGGGGGCTAACTATGGCTACACCTTC | CASSYSGQGANYGYTF
- | TRBJ2-5 | TRBV6-5 | once | TGTGCCAGCAGAACAACGGCAGGGGACGAGACCCAGTACTTC | CASRTTAGDETQYF
- | TRBJ1-4 | TRBV4-2 | - | TGTGCCAGCAGCCCCCCAGGACTAGGGGGAGGTGAAAAACTGTTTTTT | CASSPPGLGGGEKLFF